This T cell receptor beta chain came from a study of vaccination and CD4 T cells after COVID-19. Across the whole study: In the convalescent group, nasal swab PCR was SARS-CoV-2 positive; roughly nine cases were mild and one severe.

The CDR3 is made up of 17 amino acids. Germline V gene lookup returns CDR1 MNHEY and CDR2 SMNVEV (reference sequence). The V gene lost 0 bases and the J gene lost 9 bases, with 23 bases spanning the gap. Concerning this clonotype itself: Its antigen is unidentified.

Overall study results and limits: A median roughly 84% of convalescent patients' SARS-CoV-2-reactive clones emerged only after vaccination. In convalescent patients, 304 of 307 vaccine-specific clones were mono-reactive for SARS-CoV-2 spike.

TCRdb fed the PCR reads into MiXCR, producing one record per CDR3 protein. Of 20,000 to 25,000 distinct CDR3 sequences in the sample, 50% to 60% were seen once. The receptor's source is a human donor who had recovered from COVID-19. The chain uses TRBV27 and TRBJ2-5; a weak D match, TRBD2 (6 bases). The material sequenced was CD4+ T cells from blood, taken before SARS-CoV-2 vaccination. Written as DNA, the CDR3 is TGTGCCAGCAGTTTATCTGCGGGGTGGGCGGCTCAAGGGGCCCAGTACTTC. Protein sequence: CASSLSAGWAAQGAQYF.